This TCR beta chain was identified in a study of blood T cell repertoires in COVID-19. Study in general: COVID-19 samples from acute and convalescent phases originated in the United States, Italy and Spain.

Original handling: Reference gene primer amplification gave nucleated cell count estimates. Profiled with immunoSEQ multiplex PCR; TCRdb holds only in-frame clones, not every one. That table gives V, J and clone size, and the DNA gave D and trimming. In the table there are about 140,000 clones, around 84% of which are singletons. The CDR3 covers 12 residues. Germline V CDR1 and CDR2: LNHDA, SQIVND (reference sequence). J was trimmed by 4 bases and V by 5 bases; bases with no gene match: 1. V gene TRBV19 combines with J gene TRBJ1-2; 7 nucleotides match TRBD1. This clonotype originated in a man between 60 and 75 years old with active or convalescent COVID-19. Sample: peripheral blood. For the CDR3, the DNA is TGTGCCAGTAGTCGACAGGGCTATGGCTACACCTTC. It is translated as CASSRQGYGYTF.